The clone carrying this T cell receptor beta chain appeared a few times. Its antigen is unknown. This sample was taken from a study of cytomegalovirus exposure and HLA in healthy donors. Study-wide findings and caveats: Donors were assumed by presence/absence analyses to have roughly uniform sequencing depth. A prior analysis recorded that most TCR beta V segments were productive about 87% or about 30% of the time. Other equally common chains were less clonally expanded than HLA-associated TCR beta chains, a later analysis showed.

13 Jbeta primers and 60 Vbeta primers were used for the PCR. Original data processing: Approximately 9.9 million of around 85 million unique TCR beta chains were shared, per a later count. Only in-frame clones appear in the TCRdb table, and some are missing; sequencing was by immunoSEQ multiplex PCR. Clone size and V and J calls were adopted from that table, with D and trimming inferred from the DNA. The sample yields about 130,000 clones, approximately 80% seen once. This CDR3 has 15 residues. Germline V lookup: CDR1 MNHEY, CDR2 SVGAGI. V was clipped by 2 bases and J by 7 bases; unmatched bases: 4. The sequence was obtained from a woman aged 40 to 50 in good health and CMV-seropositive. The chain carries TRBV6-5 and TRBJ1-5, with TRBD1 matching 11 bases. Sequenced: PBMCs. The CDR3 loop is CASSYGQGAGQPQHF. The CDR3 DNA follows: TGTGCCAGCAGTTACGGACAGGGGGCAGGGCAGCCCCAGCATTTT.